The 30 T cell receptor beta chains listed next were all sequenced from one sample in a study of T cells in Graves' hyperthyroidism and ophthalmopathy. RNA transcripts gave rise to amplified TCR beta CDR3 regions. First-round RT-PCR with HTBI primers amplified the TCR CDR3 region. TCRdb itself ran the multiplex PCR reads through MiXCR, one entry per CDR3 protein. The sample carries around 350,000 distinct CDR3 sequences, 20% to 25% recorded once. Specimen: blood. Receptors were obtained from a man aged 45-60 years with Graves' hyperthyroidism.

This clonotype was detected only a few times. This CDR3 is CASSIGGGRAGTQYF. The DNA of the CDR3 is TGTGCCAGTAGTATAGGAGGTGGAAGAGCAGGGACCCAGTACTTC. The chain is built from TRBV19 and TRBJ2-5; no clear D gene. The CDR3 spans 15 residues. Germline lookup yields CDR1 LNHDA and CDR2 SQIVND (reference sequence). The ends were cut back, 1 base at V and 7 bases at J, with 16 bases in the middle. Looking up the rest from reference TRBV19 and TRBJ2-5 gives the full variable domain: DGGITQSPKYLFRKEGQNVTLSCEQNLNHDAMYWYRQDPGQGLRLIYYSQIVNDFQKGDIAEGYSVSREKKESFPLTVTSAQKNPTAFYLCASSIGGGRAGTQYFGPGTRLLVL.

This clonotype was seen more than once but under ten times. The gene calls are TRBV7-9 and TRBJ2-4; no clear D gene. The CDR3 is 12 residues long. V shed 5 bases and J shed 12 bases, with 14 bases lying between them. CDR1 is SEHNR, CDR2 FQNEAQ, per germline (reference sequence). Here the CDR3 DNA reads TGTGCCAGCAGCAAATTATCCGCTTCTCAGTACTTC. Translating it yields CASSKLSASQYF.

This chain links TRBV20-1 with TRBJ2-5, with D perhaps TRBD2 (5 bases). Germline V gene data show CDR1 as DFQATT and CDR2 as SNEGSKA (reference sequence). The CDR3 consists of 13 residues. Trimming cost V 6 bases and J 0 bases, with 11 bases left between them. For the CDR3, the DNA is TGCAGTGCCGCCGGGGAGTACCAAGAGACCCAGTACTTC. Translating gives CSAAGEYQETQYF.

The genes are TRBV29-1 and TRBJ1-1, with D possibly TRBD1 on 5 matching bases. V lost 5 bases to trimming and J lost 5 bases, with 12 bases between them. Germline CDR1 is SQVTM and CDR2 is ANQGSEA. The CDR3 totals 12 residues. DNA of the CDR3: TGCAGCGTTCTTGGGGGGAGTACTGAAGCTTTCTTT. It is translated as CSVLGGSTEAFF.

The CDR3 DNA reads as TGTGCCAGCAGTGAATTGACAGGGGATCCCTACGAGCAGTACTTC. Its protein product is CASSELTGDPYEQYF. The rearrangement uses TRBV25-1 and TRBJ2-7; the match to TRBD1 covers 8 bases. The CDR3 totals 15 residues. V trimming: 1 base; J trimming: 2 bases; junction bases outside the gene matches: 4. Germline CDR1 and CDR2: MGHDK and SYGVNS.

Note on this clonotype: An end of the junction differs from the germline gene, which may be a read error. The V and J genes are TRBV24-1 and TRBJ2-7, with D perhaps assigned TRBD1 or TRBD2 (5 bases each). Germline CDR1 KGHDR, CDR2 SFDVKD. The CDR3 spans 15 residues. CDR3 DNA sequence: TGTGCCACCAGTGACGGAGCGGCAGGGAACTACGAGCACTACTTC. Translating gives CATSDGAAGNYEHYF.

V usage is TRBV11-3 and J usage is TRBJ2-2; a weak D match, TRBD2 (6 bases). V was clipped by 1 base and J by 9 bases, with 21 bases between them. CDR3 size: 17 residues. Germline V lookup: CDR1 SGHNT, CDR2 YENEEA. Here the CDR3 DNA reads TGTGCCAGCAGCTTAGCTCGGATTCCTCGGGGGACCAGGGAGCTGTTTTTT. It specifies CASSLARIPRGTRELFF.

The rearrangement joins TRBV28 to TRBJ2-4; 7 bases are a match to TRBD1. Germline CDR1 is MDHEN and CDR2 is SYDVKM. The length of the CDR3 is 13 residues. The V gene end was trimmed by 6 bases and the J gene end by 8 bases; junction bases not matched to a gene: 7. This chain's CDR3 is CASRSTGLDIQYF. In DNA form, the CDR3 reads TGTGCCAGCAGGTCGACAGGGTTAGACATTCAGTACTTC.

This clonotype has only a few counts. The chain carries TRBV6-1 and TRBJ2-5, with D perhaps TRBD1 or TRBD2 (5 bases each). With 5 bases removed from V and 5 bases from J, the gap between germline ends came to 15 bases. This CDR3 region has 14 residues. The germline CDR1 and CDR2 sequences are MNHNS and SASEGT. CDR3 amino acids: CASSIGTNRETQYF. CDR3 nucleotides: TGTGCCAGCAGTATCGGGACCAATCGGGAGACCCAGTACTTC.

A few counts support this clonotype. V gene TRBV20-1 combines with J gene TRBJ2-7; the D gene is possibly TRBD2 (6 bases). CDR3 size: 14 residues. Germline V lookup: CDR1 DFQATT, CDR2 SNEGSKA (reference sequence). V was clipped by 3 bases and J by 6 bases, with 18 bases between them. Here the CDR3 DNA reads TGCAGTGCTAGTGAAGGGAGGCCACGGGGCGAGCAGTACTTC. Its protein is CSASEGRPRGEQYF.

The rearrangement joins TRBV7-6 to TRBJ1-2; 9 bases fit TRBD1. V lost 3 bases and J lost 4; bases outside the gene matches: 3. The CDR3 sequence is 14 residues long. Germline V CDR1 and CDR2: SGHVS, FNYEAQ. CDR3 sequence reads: CASSLTGGGYGYTF. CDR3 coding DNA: TGTGCCAGCAGCTTGACAGGGGGAGGCTATGGCTACACCTTC.

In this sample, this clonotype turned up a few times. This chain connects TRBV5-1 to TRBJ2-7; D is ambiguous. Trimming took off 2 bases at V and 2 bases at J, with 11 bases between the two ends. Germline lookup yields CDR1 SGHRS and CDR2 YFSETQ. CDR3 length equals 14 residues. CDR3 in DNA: TGCGCCAGCAGCTTCACAGTATCTACCTACGAGCAGTACTTC. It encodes CASSFTVSTYEQYF.

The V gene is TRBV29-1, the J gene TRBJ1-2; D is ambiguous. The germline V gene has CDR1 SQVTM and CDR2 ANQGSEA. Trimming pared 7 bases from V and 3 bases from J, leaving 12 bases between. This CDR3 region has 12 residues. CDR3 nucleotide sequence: TGCAGCGCCCAGACCTCCTACTATGGCTACACCTTC. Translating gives CSAQTSYYGYTF.

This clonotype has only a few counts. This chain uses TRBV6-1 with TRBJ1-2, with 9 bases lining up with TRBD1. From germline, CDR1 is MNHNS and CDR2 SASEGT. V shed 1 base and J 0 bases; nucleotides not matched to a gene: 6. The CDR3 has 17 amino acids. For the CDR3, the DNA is TGTGCCAGCAGTGAAGATGGGACAGGGCGGGCTAACTATGGCTACACCTTC. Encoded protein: CASSEDGTGRANYGYTF.

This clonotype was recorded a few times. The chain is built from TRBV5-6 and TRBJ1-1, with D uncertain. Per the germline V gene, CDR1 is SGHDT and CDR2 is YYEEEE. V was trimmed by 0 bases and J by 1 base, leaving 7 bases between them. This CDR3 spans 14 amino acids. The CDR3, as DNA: TGTGCCAGCAGCTTGGTGACTGCGAACACTGAAGCTTTCTTT. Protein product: CASSLVTANTEAFF.

This chain's CDR3 is CASSQTGLVGKTQYF. In DNA, the CDR3 is TGCGCCAGCAGCCAAACAGGACTAGTCGGGAAGACCCAGTACTTC. V usage is TRBV4-1 and J usage is TRBJ2-5; 7 bases line up with TRBD2. The CDR3 is 15 amino acids. Germline CDR1 and CDR2: MGHRA and YSYEKL. The J segment lost 6 bases and the V segment lost 2 bases, leaving 9 bases of the junction unmatched.

As DNA, the CDR3 is TGTGCCAGTAGTAGGGGTATGAGCACTGAAGCTTTCTTT. It translates to CASSRGMSTEAFF. The rearrangement uses TRBV19 and TRBJ1-1; D not certain. Trimming shortened V by 4 bases and J by 4 bases, and 10 bases separated the two germline ends. The germline CDR1 and CDR2 sequences are LNHDA and SQIVND (reference sequence). This CDR3 has 13 amino acids.

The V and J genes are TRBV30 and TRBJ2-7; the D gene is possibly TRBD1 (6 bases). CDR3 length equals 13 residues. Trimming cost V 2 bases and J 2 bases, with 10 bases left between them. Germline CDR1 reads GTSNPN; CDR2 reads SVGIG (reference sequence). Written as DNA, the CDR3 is TGTGCCTGGAGTCCGGGACACACCTACGAGCAGTACTTC. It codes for CAWSPGHTYEQYF.

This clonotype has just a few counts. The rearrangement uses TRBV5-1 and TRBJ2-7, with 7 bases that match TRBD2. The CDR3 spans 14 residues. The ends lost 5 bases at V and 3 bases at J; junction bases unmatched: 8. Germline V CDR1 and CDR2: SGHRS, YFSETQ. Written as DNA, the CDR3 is TGCGCCAGCAGTCCTCTAGCGGAGGGCTACGAGCAGTACTTC. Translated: CASSPLAEGYEQYF.

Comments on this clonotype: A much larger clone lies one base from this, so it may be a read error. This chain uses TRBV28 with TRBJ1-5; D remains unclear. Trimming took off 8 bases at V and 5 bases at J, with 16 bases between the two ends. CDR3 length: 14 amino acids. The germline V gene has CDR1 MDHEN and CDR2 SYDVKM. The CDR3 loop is CASGIDMNYQPQHF. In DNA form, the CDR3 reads TGTGCCAGCGGGATAGACATGAATTATCAGCCCCAGCATTTT.

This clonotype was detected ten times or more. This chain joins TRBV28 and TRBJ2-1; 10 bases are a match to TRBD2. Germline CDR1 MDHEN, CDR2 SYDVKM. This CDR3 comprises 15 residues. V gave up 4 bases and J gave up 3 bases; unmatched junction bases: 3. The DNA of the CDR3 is TGTGCCAGCAGTTCTAGCGGGAGCCACTACAATGAGCAGTTCTTC. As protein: CASSSSGSHYNEQFF. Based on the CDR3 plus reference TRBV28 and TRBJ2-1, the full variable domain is DVKVTQSSRYLVKRTGEKVFLECVQDMDHENMFWYRQDPGLGLRLIYFSYDVKMKEKGDIPEGYSVSREKKERFSLILESASTNQTSMYLCASSSSGSHYNEQFFGPGTRLTVL.

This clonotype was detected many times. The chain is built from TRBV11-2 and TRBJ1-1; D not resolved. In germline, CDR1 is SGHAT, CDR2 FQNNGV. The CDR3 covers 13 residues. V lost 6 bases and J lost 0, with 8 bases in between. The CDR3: CASSLKVNTEAFF. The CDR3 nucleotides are TGTGCCAGCAGTTTAAAAGTGAACACTGAAGCTTTCTTT.

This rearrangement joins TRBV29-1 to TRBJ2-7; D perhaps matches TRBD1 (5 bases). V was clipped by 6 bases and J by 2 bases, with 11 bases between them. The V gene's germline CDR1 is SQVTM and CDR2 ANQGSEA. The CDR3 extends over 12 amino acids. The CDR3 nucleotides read TGCAGCGTACAGGCACAAGCCTACGAGCAGTACTTC. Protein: CSVQAQAYEQYF.

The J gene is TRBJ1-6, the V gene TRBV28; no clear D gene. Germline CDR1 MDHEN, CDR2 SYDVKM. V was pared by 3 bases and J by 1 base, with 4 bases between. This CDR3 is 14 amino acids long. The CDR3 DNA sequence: TGTGCCAGCAGTTTCCCATCCTATAATTCACCCCTCCACTTT. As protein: CASSFPSYNSPLHF.

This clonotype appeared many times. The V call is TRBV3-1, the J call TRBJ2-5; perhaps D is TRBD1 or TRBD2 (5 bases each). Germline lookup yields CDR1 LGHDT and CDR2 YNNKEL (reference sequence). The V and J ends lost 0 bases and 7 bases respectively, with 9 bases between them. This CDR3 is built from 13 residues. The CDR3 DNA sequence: TGTGCCAGCAGCCAAGATTACGGGGCGACCCAGTACTTC. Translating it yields CASSQDYGATQYF.

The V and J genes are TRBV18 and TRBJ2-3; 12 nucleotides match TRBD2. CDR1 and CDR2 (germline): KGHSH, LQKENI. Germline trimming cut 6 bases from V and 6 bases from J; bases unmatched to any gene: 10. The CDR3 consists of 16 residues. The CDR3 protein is CASSEATSGSGDTQYF. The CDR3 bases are TGTGCCAGCTCCGAAGCGACTAGCGGGAGTGGCGATACGCAGTATTTT. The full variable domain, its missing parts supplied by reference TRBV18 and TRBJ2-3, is NAGVMQNPRHLVRRRGQEARLRCSPMKGHSHVYWYRQLPEEGLKFMVYLQKENIIDESGMPKERFSAEFPKEGPSILRIQQVVRGDSAAYFCASSEATSGSGDTQYFGPGTRLTVL.

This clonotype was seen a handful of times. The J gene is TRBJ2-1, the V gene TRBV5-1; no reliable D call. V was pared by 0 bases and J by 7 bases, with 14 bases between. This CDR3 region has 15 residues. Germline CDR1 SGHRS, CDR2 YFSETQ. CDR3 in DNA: TGCGCCAGCAGCTTGGAAGTCCCCTCGCCTAATGAGCAGTTCTTC. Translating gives CASSLEVPSPNEQFF.

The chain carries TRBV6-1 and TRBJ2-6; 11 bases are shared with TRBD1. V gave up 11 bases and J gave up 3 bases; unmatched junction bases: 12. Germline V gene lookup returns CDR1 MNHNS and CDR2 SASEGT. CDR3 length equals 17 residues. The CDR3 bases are TGTGCCGGCGGAGGGACAGGGGGTTGGTTTGGGGCCAACGTCCTGACTTTC. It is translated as CAGGGTGGWFGANVLTF.

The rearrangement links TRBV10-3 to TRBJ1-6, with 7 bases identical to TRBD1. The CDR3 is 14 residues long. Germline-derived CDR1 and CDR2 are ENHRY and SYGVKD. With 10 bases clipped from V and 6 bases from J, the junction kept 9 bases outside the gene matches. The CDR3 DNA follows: TGTGCCACGACAGGGTATGATGGTAATTCACCCCTCCACTTT. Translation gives CATTGYDGNSPLHF.

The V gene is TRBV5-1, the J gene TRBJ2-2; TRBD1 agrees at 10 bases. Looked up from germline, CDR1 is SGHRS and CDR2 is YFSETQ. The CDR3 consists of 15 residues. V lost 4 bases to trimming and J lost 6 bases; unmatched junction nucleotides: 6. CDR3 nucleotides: TGCGCCAGCAGCCCCGGACAGGGGGACGCCGGGGAGCTGTTTTTT. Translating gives CASSPGQGDAGELFF.